One and the same sample provided the 19 T cell receptor beta chains below, sequenced in a study of cytomegalovirus exposure and HLA in healthy donors. Profiling relied on immunoSEQ multiplex PCR, and the TCRdb table lists in-frame clones only, not all of them. The sample contains about 330,000 clones, about nine tenths of which appear only once. Material: PBMCs. The origin of the receptors is a young woman in good health and CMV-seronegative.

This clone was detected once. V usage is TRBV28 and J usage is TRBJ2-7; 10 bases agree with TRBD1. CDR1 is MDHEN, CDR2 SYDVKM, per germline. V lost 6 bases, J lost 6 bases, and 11 bases stayed unmatched. This CDR3 has 15 residues. Here the CDR3 DNA reads TGTGCCAGCAGAATAGGACAGGGGGATATGAGCGAGCAGTACTTC. This sequence encodes CASRIGQGDMSEQYF.

CDR3 DNA sequence: TGTGCCAGCAGCTTCGGGGGGAGTGAAGCTTTCTTT. Its translation is CASSFGGSEAFF. This rearrangement joins TRBV5-6 to TRBJ1-1, with a weak D call TRBD1 (5 bases). The germline V and J ends were trimmed by 2 bases and 7 bases, with 9 bases remaining between them. The germline V gene has CDR1 SGHDT and CDR2 YYEEEE. The CDR3 extends over 12 amino acids.

The chain employs TRBV11-3 and TRBJ2-2, with D possibly matching TRBD2 (6 bases). The CDR3 has 15 residues. Per the germline V gene, CDR1 is SGHNT and CDR2 is YENEEA. Trimming took off 1 base at V and 6 bases at J, with 12 bases between the two ends. The CDR3 loop reads CASSLGGGRAGELFF. CDR3 DNA sequence: TGTGCCAGCAGCTTAGGCGGAGGGCGAGCCGGGGAGCTGTTTTTT.

The J gene is TRBJ2-1, the V gene TRBV6-5, with TRBD2 matching 10 bases. Germline V gene sequence: CDR1 MNHEY, CDR2 SVGAGI. This CDR3 spans 15 amino acids. Germline trimming cut 6 bases from V and 8 bases from J; bases unmatched to any gene: 10. CDR3 protein: CASSLAGAGRYEQFF. As DNA, the CDR3 is TGTGCCAGCAGCCTAGCGGGAGCCGGTCGCTATGAGCAGTTCTTC.

The V call is TRBV7-2, the J call TRBJ2-7; 12 bases map to TRBD2. CDR3 length equals 15 residues. V was pared by 5 bases and J by 3 bases, with 5 bases of the junction left unmatched. CDR1 is SGHTA, CDR2 FQGNSA, per germline. The CDR3 nucleotides read TGTGCCAGCAGCGGATTGACTAGCGGGAGCTACGAGCAGTACTTC. It is translated as CASSGLTSGSYEQYF.

V and J are TRBV27 and TRBJ1-2; D is undetermined. The CDR3 runs 12 residues. Germline V gives CDR1 MNHEY, CDR2 SMNVEV (reference sequence). Trimming shortened V by 2 bases and J by 8 bases, and 9 bases separated the two germline ends. The CDR3 DNA is TGTGCCAGCAGTTTACCTCCGGGAGGCTACACCTTC. It codes for CASSLPPGGYTF.

The rearrangement uses TRBV6-6 and TRBJ1-5, with 7 bases aligning to TRBD1. CDR3 length: 15 residues. From germline, CDR1 is MNHNY and CDR2 SVGAGI (reference sequence). With 6 bases clipped from V and 9 bases from J, the junction kept 14 bases outside the gene matches. The CDR3 sequence is CASRPADRVGVPQHF. The DNA for the CDR3 is TGTGCCAGCAGACCCGCCGACAGGGTTGGTGTGCCCCAGCATTTT.

This chain uses TRBV27 with TRBJ1-5; D possibly corresponds to TRBD1 (5 bases). This CDR3 comprises 14 residues. V was pared by 5 bases and J by 3 bases, with 11 bases between. CDR1 and CDR2 (germline): MNHEY, SMNVEV (reference sequence). The DNA of the CDR3 is TGTGCCAGCAGTGCCCAGGGCCCCAATCAGCCCCAGCATTTT. Residues: CASSAQGPNQPQHF.

The chain couples TRBV28 to TRBJ2-7; TRBD2 agrees at 7 bases. The CDR3 spans 14 residues. Unmatched junction bases numbered 10, after V lost 6 bases and J lost 5 bases. The V gene's germline CDR1 is MDHEN and CDR2 SYDVKM. The CDR3 here is CASSYSGRSDEQYF. DNA for the CDR3: TGTGCCAGCAGCTATAGCGGGCGGAGCGACGAGCAGTACTTC.

This sequence joins TRBV7-9 and TRBJ2-5, with 9 bases identical to TRBD1. Germline-derived CDR1 and CDR2 are SEHNR and FQNEAQ (reference sequence). V dropped 0 bases and J dropped 0; count of bases not matched to a gene: 5. This CDR3 spans 17 amino acids. CDR3 sequence: CASSLARGQGYQETQYF. CDR3 sequence (DNA): TGTGCCAGCAGCTTAGCGCGCGGACAGGGGTACCAAGAGACCCAGTACTTC.

The chain recombines TRBV28 with TRBJ2-7; 8 nucleotides match TRBD1. Unmatched junction bases numbered 1, after V lost 1 base and J lost 2 bases. Germline CDR1 is MDHEN and CDR2 is SYDVKM. The CDR3 is 14 amino acids. CDR3: CASSLLDRAYEQYF. As DNA, the CDR3 is TGTGCCAGCAGTTTATTGGACAGGGCCTACGAGCAGTACTTC. Variable domain in full (rest from reference TRBV28 and TRBJ2-7): DVKVTQSSRYLVKRTGEKVFLECVQDMDHENMFWYRQDPGLGLRLIYFSYDVKMKEKGDIPEGYSVSREKKERFSLILESASTNQTSMYLCASSLLDRAYEQYFGPGTRLTVT.

The chain combines TRBV19 with TRBJ1-1, with D hard to call. There are 13 residues in the CDR3. Germline loops: CDR1 LNHDA, CDR2 SQIVND (reference sequence). V dropped 5 bases and J dropped 5 bases, with 12 bases sitting between them. The chain's CDR3 is CASSPRGDTEAFF. In DNA, the CDR3 is TGTGCCAGTAGTCCTCGGGGAGATACTGAAGCTTTCTTT.

This rearrangement joins TRBV10-3 to TRBJ1-5; D is uncertain. The germline CDR1 and CDR2 sequences are ENHRY and SYGVKD. There are 14 residues in the CDR3. V was clipped by 2 bases and J by 7 bases, with 12 bases between them. The chain's CDR3 is CAISERPQEQPQHF. The DNA of the CDR3 is TGTGCCATCAGTGAGCGACCTCAGGAACAGCCCCAGCATTTT.

The CDR3 DNA reads TGTGCCAGCAGCCCACCTGGGGGGAGCGGTGAAAAACTGTTTTTT. This encodes CASSPPGGSGEKLFF. The gene calls are TRBV7-9 and TRBJ1-4; D perhaps matches TRBD1 (5 bases). The V gene lost 5 bases and the J gene lost 7 bases, with 17 bases spanning the gap. The germline CDR1 and CDR2 sequences are SEHNR and FQNEAQ (reference sequence). The CDR3 is 15 amino acids.

The chain joins TRBV11-2 to TRBJ2-5, with D perhaps TRBD1 (6 bases). Germline lookup yields CDR1 SGHAT and CDR2 FQNNGV. Between the trimmed V and J ends, which lost 4 bases and 4 bases, there was a span of 22 bases. The CDR3 runs to 17 residues. Here the CDR3 DNA reads TGTGCCAGCAGCTCACTCCGGGACCCCAAGGGGGTAGAGACCCAGTACTTC. Its protein is CASSSLRDPKGVETQYF.

This clone occurred a few times. V usage is TRBV6-5 and J usage is TRBJ2-7; D gene ambiguous. The CDR3 runs 13 residues. The germline V gene has CDR1 MNHEY and CDR2 SVGAGI. With 4 bases removed from V and 1 base from J, the gap between germline ends came to 8 bases. This chain's CDR3 is CASSSPSSYEQYF. The CDR3, as DNA: TGTGCCAGCAGTTCCCCGTCTTCCTACGAGCAGTACTTC.

The genes are TRBV28 and TRBJ2-7, with 7 bases identical to TRBD1. The CDR3 has 12 amino acids. Germline CDR1 is MDHEN and CDR2 is SYDVKM. The ends lost 8 bases at V and 3 bases at J; junction bases unmatched: 4. CDR3 in DNA: TGTGCCAGCGGCTACAGGGGCTACGAGCAGTACTTC. Protein product: CASGYRGYEQYF. Full variable domain (outside the CDR3, taken from reference TRBV28 and TRBJ2-7): DVKVTQSSRYLVKRTGEKVFLECVQDMDHENMFWYRQDPGLGLRLIYFSYDVKMKEKGDIPEGYSVSREKKERFSLILESASTNQTSMYLCASGYRGYEQYFGPGTRLTVT.

There are a few counts of this clone. The chain links TRBV6-5 to TRBJ2-7; D unresolved. Germline CDR1 MNHEY, CDR2 SVGAGI. The CDR3 sequence is 11 residues long. The V end lost 2 bases, the J end lost 11 bases, and 10 bases lay between the germline ends. The CDR3 bases are TGTGCCAGCAGTTACGCCAGGCAAGAGTACTTC. Amino acids: CASSYARQEYF.

The chain is built from TRBV15 and TRBJ2-1; D is possibly TRBD2 (6 bases). The ends were cut back, 0 bases at V and 4 bases at J, with 16 bases in the middle. The CDR3 is 17 amino acids. Germline values: CDR1 LNHNV, CDR2 YYDKDF (reference sequence). The CDR3 DNA sequence: TGTGCCACCAGCAGAGATCGGGGAGCGGGTAAATACAATGAGCAGTTCTTC. Amino acids: CATSRDRGAGKYNEQFF.